A selection of T cell receptor beta chains follows, all from one sample in a study of blood T cell repertoires in COVID-19. Clones were sequenced by immunoSEQ multiplex PCR, and TCRdb holds only the in-frame ones, with some missing. The table lists roughly 210,000 clones, approximately 80% of them singletons. Sequences were obtained from peripheral blood. These receptors all stem from a woman of 80 years or more with COVID-19, enrolled during active disease. Both conserved end residues are part of each CDR3. For some rows the clone size is stated as once, few or many, or as a class when expanded; others skip it.

J: TRBJ2-7
V: TRBV3-1/TRBV3-2
size: .
CDR3: CASSQAWGDEQYF

J: TRBJ2-5
V: TRBV10-3
size: .
CDR3: CAIKLGHQQETQYF

J: TRBJ2-1
V: TRBV6-1
size: .
CDR3: CASSELGGIYNEQFF

J: TRBJ2-7
V: TRBV3-1/TRBV3-2
size: once
CDR3: CASSSHRDEQYF

J: TRBJ2-3
V: TRBV7-2
size: once
CDR3: CASSPTSGGSTDTQYF

J: TRBJ1-1
V: TRBV7-3
size: few
CDR3: CASSFGQSEAFF

J: TRBJ2-5
V: TRBV11-2
size: .
CDR3: CASSFLETQYF

J: TRBJ1-2
V: TRBV28
size: few
CDR3: CASSRGYGYTF

J: TRBJ2-7
V: TRBV4-2
size: .
CDR3: CASSQEAVTYEQYF

J: TRBJ2-1
V: TRBV28
size: .
CDR3: CASSLLNEQFF

J: TRBJ2-2
V: TRBV30
size: .
CDR3: CAWRLGGATGELFF

J: TRBJ1-1
V: TRBV21-1
size: once
CDR3: CASSTQWGQGINTEAFF

J: TRBJ2-7
V: TRBV4-1
size: .
CDR3: CASSLTDRSSEQYF

J: TRBJ1-2
V: TRBV10-2
size: .
CDR3: CASSESVAGVRDGYTF

J: TRBJ2-3
V: TRBV5-1
size: .
CDR3: CASSLGQTRTDTQYF